Listed below are T cell receptor beta chains from one sample, sequenced in a study of shared clonotypes between healthy human individuals. TCRdb's copy holds only in-frame clones and misses some; the assay was immunoSEQ multiplex PCR. This table holds fewer than 1.8 million clones, less than 99% found once. Sequenced: naive CD4+ T cells sorted from blood. Receptors were obtained from a man aged 25 to 40 in good health. The CDR3 runs from the conserved cysteine through the conserved F or W. The D gene is left open where the match is weak. Clone sizes are given selectively: once, few, many, or a class where the clone is expanded.

-,TRBV4-3,TRBJ1-1,-,TGCGCCAGCAGCCAAGATAGGGGGGACACTGAAGCTTTCTTT,CASSQDRGDTEAFF
TRBD1,TRBV6-6,TRBJ1-5,-,TGTGCCAGCAGTTTAGGACAGGGCCGAACGATCTTGCCCCAGCATTTT,CASSLGQGRTILPQHF
TRBD1,TRBV27,TRBJ1-2,-,TGTGCCAGCAGTCCATTTAACAGGGGGCTGAAAATCAATCACTATGGCTACACCTTC,CASSPFNRGLKINHYGYTF
-,TRBV12-5,TRBJ1-4,-,TGTGCTAGTGGTTTGAGGGGCGTGGGAGGGGAAAAACTGTTTTTT,CASGLRGVGGEKLFF
-,TRBV6-5,TRBJ2-7,-,TGTGCCAGCAGGCGGACAGCTTACGAGCAGTACTTC,CASRRTAYEQYF
-,TRBV9,TRBJ1-3,-,TGTGCCAGCAGCGTAAGGGACGAAGGAAACACCATATATTTT,CASSVRDEGNTIYF
TRBD2,TRBV5-8,TRBJ2-1,once,TGTGCCAGCAGTTCCAGCGGGAGGTCATACAATGAGCAGTTCTTC,CASSSSGRSYNEQFF
-,TRBV9,TRBJ2-7,-,TGTGCCAGCAGCGTAGCTATTGGCTCCCCTTATTACGAGCAGTACTTC,CASSVAIGSPYYEQYF
-,TRBV5-4,TRBJ2-6,-,TGTGCCAGCAGCTTGACAGGGAATAGAGCCGCTGGGGCCAACGTCCTGACTTTC,CASSLTGNRAAGANVLTF
TRBD2,TRBV5-1,TRBJ2-1,-,TGCGCCAGCAGCCCCGACGGTATTAGCGGGATGGGAAATGAGCAGTTCTTC,CASSPDGISGMGNEQFF
TRBD2,TRBV6-6,TRBJ2-1,-,TGTGCCAGCAGTTACTGGCGGGAGACTAGCAATGAGCAGTTCTTC,CASSYWRETSNEQFF
-,TRBV11-2,TRBJ2-5,-,TGTGCCAGCAGCCCCTCCTGGACCCAGTACTTC,CASSPSWTQYF
-,TRBV5-4,TRBJ2-7,-,TGTGCCAGCAGCTCCCCTTCCGGGCCCTCCTACGAGCAGTACTTC,CASSSPSGPSYEQYF
TRBD1,TRBV7-9,TRBJ1-1,-,TGTGCCAGCAGCTCCACAGGGGTTGAAGCTTTCTTT,CASSSTGVEAFF
-,TRBV4-3,TRBJ2-1,-,TGCGCCAGCAGCCAAGATATGTTCAAGGGATTAAGCTCCTACAATGAGCAGTTCTTC,CASSQDMFKGLSSYNEQFF
TRBD2,TRBV9,TRBJ2-3,once,TGTGCCAGCAGCACCTCTGGAGCCCTAGCGGGAGGGAGATCTAGCACAGATACGCAGTATTTT,CASSTSGALAGGRSSTDTQYF
TRBD1,TRBV4-1,TRBJ2-7,-,TGCGCCAGCAGCCAGCCCCGGGACAGGGGCCACGAGCAGTACTTC,CASSQPRDRGHEQYF
TRBD2,TRBV15,TRBJ2-5,-,TGTGCCACCAGCAGATCACTAGCGGAAGAGACCCAGTACTTC,CATSRSLAEETQYF
-,TRBV29-1,TRBJ2-3,-,TGCAGCGTTGAAGACAGGGACGGATCAGATACGCAGTATTTT,CSVEDRDGSDTQYF
-,TRBV5-1,TRBJ2-1,-,TGCGCCAGCAGCTTGGATGGCCAGTACAATGAGCAGTTCTTC,CASSLDGQYNEQFF
-,TRBV15,TRBJ2-5,-,TGTGCCACCAGCAGGGGGGAGACCCAGTACTTC,CATSRGETQYF
TRBD2,TRBV28,TRBJ2-5,-,TGTGCCAGCAGCTCCCCACTAGCGGGAGGGGAGACCCAGTACTTC,CASSSPLAGGETQYF
-,TRBV11-2,TRBJ2-3,-,TGTGCCAGCAGCTTAGAGCTTCCAGATACGCAGTATTTT,CASSLELPDTQYF
-,TRBV27,TRBJ1-1,-,TGTGCCAGCAGTTTATCGGGACCCATGAACACTGAAGCTTTCTTT,CASSLSGPMNTEAFF
-,TRBV9,TRBJ2-2,-,TGTGCCAGCAGCGTAGTTAGCGGCAGGGGTTCCGGGGAGCTGTTTTTT,CASSVVSGRGSGELFF
-,TRBV5-1,TRBJ2-1,-,TGCGCCAGCGGGTCTGGCGTGAGCTCCTACAATGAGCAGTTCTTC,CASGSGVSSYNEQFF
TRBD2,TRBV9,TRBJ2-3,-,TGTGCCAGCAGCGTAGGGGGACTAGCGGGCAGAATCTACACAGATACGCAGTATTTT,CASSVGGLAGRIYTDTQYF
-,TRBV7-8,TRBJ2-7,-,TGTGCCAGCAGCTTATCCGGGACTGTCTACGAGCAGTACTTC,CASSLSGTVYEQYF
-,TRBV5-1,TRBJ1-1,-,TGCGCCAGCAGCTTGGTCTTGACAGGTGAAGCTTTCTTT,CASSLVLTGEAFF
TRBD2,TRBV19,TRBJ2-5,-,TGTGCCAGTAGTTCGCGACCTGGGAGGGCCAGGGAGACCCAGTACTTC,CASSSRPGRARETQYF
-,TRBV4-3,TRBJ1-5,-,TGCGCCAGCAGCCAAGGGTCGGCTCAGCCCCAGCATTTT,CASSQGSAQPQHF
TRBD2,TRBV25-1,TRBJ2-3,-,TGTGCCAGCCGGACTAGCGGCGCAGATACGCAGTATTTT,CASRTSGADTQYF
-,TRBV2,TRBJ2-5,-,TGTGCCAGCAGCCATGCAATCAAGGTGATGCGAGAGACCCAGTACTTC,CASSHAIKVMRETQYF
TRBD1,TRBV5-4,TRBJ2-7,-,TGTGCCAGCAGCTATGGACAGGGGTTGCACTTC,CASSYGQGLHF
TRBD2,TRBV11-3,TRBJ2-1,-,TGTGCCAGCAGCTTAGGCGGGAGGGAATTCTACAATGAGCAGTTCTTC,CASSLGGREFYNEQFF
-,TRBV2,TRBJ1-2,-,TGTGCCAGCAGTGGAGACTCCTATGGCTACACCTTC,CASSGDSYGYTF
TRBD2,TRBV5-4,TRBJ2-5,once,TGTGCCAGCAGCGAGGGACTAGCGGGAGCTCAAGAGACCCAGTACTTC,CASSEGLAGAQETQYF
TRBD2,TRBV5-1,TRBJ2-1,-,TGCGCCAGCAGCTTTCTAGCGGGGCCATACAATGAGCAGTTCTTC,CASSFLAGPYNEQFF
-,TRBV7-6,TRBJ2-3,-,TGTGCCAGCAGCTTACAGGGAACAGATACGCAGTATTTT,CASSLQGTDTQYF
-,TRBV7-3,TRBJ2-7,-,TGTGCCAGCAGCAACCTTAATAGCTACGAGCAGTACTTC,CASSNLNSYEQYF
TRBD1,TRBV19,TRBJ1-1,-,TGTGCCAGTAGTGGACAGGGTAGGTACACTGAAGCTTTCTTT,CASSGQGRYTEAFF
-,TRBV5-5,TRBJ1-1,-,TGTGCCAGCAGCAGTGGGACTGTTGGGGTTGTGGTAGCTTTCTTT,CASSSGTVGVVVAFF
TRBD1,TRBV28,TRBJ2-7,-,TGTGCCAGCACCAACAGGGGGCGAAGAATCTACGAGCAGTACTTC,CASTNRGRRIYEQYF
TRBD1,TRBV7-9,TRBJ2-2,once,TGTGCCAGCAGCCGAGCTTTGCGGGACAGGGACACCGGGGAGCTGTTTTTT,CASSRALRDRDTGELFF